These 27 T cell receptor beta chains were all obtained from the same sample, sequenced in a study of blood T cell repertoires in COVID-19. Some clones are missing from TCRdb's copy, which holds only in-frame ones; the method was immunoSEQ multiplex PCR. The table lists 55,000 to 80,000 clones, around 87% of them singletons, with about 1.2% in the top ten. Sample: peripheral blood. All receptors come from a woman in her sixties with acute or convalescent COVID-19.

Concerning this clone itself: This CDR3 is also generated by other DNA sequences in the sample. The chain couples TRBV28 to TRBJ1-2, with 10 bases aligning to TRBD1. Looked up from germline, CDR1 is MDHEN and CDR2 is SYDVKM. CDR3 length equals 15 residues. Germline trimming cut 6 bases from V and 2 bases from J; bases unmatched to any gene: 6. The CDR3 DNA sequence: TGTGCCAGCAGCCTTCCGGGACAGGGGAACTATGGCTACACCTTC. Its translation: CASSLPGQGNYGYTF.

The CDR3 DNA reads as TGCGCCAGCAGCTTGGAGCTAGCAGATACGCAGTATTTT. Its translation is CASSLELADTQYF. The genes are TRBV5-1 and TRBJ2-3; D unresolved. The ends were cut back, 0 bases at V and 4 bases at J, with 6 bases in the middle. Germline assignment: CDR1 SGHRS and CDR2 YFSETQ. This CDR3 has 13 residues.

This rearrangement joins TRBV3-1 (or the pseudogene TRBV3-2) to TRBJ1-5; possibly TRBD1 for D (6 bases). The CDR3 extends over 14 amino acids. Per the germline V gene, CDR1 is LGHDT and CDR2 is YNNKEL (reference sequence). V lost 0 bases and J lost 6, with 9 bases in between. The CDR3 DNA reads TGTGCCAGCAGCCAAGATCGCAGGGGTCAGCCCCAGCATTTT. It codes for CASSQDRRGQPQHF.

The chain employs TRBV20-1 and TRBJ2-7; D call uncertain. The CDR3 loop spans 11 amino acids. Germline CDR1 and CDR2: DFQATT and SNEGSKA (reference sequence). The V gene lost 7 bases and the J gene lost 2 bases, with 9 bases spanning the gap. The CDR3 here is CSVRQAYEQYV. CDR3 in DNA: TGCAGTGTAAGACAAGCCTACGAGCAGTACGTC.

CDR3: CASAGQGSTGELFF. The CDR3 DNA is TGCGCCAGCGCTGGACAGGGTAGCACCGGGGAGCTGTTTTTT. The chain carries TRBV10-1 and TRBJ2-2, with 8 positions matching TRBD1. Germline V lookup: CDR1 WNHNN, CDR2 SYGVQD (reference sequence). J was trimmed by 4 bases and V by 8 bases; bases with no gene match: 6. CDR3 length equals 14 residues.

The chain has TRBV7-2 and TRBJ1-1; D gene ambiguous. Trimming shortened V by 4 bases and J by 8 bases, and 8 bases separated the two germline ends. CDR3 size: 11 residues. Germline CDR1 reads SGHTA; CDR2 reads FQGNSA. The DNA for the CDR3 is TGTGCCAGCAGCTCGGGGTTGGAAGCTTTCTTT. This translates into CASSSGLEAFF.

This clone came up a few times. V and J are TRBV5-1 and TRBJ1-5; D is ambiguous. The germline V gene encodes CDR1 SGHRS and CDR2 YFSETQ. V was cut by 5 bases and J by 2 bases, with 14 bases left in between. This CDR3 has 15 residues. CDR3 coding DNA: TGCGCCAGCAGACCAACAACGGCGGGCAATCAGCCCCAGCATTTT. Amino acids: CASRPTTAGNQPQHF.

CDR3 sequence reads: CASSPASGVKGYTF. CDR3 sequence (DNA): TGTGCCAGCAGTCCCGCGTCAGGGGTGAAGGGCTACACCTTC. The chain couples TRBV6-6 to TRBJ1-2; weak D call: TRBD1 (6 bases). Germline lookup yields CDR1 MNHNY and CDR2 SVGAGI (reference sequence). The V gene lost 5 bases and the J gene lost 8 bases, with 18 bases spanning the gap. The CDR3 consists of 14 residues.

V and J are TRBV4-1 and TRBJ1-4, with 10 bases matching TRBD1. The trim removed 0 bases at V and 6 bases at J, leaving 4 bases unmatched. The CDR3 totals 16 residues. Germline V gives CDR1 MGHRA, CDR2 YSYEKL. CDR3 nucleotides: TGCGCCAGCAGCCAAGACGGACAGGGGGGACATGAAAAACTGTTTTTT. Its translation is CASSQDGQGGHEKLFF.

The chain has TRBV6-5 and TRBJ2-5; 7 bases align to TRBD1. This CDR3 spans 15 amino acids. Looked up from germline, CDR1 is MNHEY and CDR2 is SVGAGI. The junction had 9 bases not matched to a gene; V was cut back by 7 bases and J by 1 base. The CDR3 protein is CASTESTGPQETQYF. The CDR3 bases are TGTGCCAGCACCGAGTCGACAGGGCCCCAAGAGACCCAGTACTTC.

CDR3 sequence: CASSRAGGQETQYF. The DNA of the CDR3 is TGTGCCAGCAGCAGGGCGGGGGGCCAAGAGACCCAGTACTTC. This chain connects TRBV7-3 to TRBJ2-5; 8 bases align to TRBD2. The CDR3 is 14 amino acids. Germline loops: CDR1 SGHTA, CDR2 FQGTGA. The junction had 3 bases not matched to a gene; V was cut back by 5 bases and J by 1 base.

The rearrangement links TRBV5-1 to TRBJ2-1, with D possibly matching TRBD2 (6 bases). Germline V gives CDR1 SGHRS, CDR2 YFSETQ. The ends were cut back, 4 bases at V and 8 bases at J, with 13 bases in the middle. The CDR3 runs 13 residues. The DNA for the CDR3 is TGCGCCAGCAGCGCCGCGGGGCTCCATGAGCAGTTCTTC. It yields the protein CASSAAGLHEQFF.

This CDR3 reads CASRTGTGSSPLHF. Here the CDR3 DNA reads TGCGCCAGCAGGACCGGGACAGGGAGTTCACCCCTCCACTTT. The chain uses TRBV4-1 and TRBJ1-6; TRBD1 aligns across 9 bases. Germline CDR1 is MGHRA and CDR2 is YSYEKL. CDR3 length: 14 residues. V was clipped by 6 bases and J by 9 bases; unmatched bases: 6.

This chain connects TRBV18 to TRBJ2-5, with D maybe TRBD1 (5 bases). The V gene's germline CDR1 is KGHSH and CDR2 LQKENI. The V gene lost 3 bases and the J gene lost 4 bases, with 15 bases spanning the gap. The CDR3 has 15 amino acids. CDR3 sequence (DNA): TGTGCCAGCTCACCGATACAAGCCAGGGCAGAGACCCAGTACTTC. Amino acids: CASSPIQARAETQYF.

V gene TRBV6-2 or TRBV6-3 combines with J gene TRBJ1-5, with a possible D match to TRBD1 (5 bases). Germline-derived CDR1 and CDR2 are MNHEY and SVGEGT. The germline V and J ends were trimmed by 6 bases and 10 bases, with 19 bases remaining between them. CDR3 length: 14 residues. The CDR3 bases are TGTGCCAGCAGCTTCAACGGTCCAGGGTATCCCCAGCATTTT. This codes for CASSFNGPGYPQHF.

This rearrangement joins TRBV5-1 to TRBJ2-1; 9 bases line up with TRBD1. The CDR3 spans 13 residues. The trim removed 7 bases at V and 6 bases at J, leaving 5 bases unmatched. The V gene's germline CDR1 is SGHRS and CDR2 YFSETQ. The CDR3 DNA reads TGCGCCAGCTGGGGACAGGGAGGCAATGAGCAGTTCTTC. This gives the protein CASWGQGGNEQFF.

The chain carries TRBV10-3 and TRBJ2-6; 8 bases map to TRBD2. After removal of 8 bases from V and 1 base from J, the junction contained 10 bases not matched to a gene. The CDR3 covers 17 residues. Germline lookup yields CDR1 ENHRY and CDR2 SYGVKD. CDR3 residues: CAISPGGAGSGANVLTF. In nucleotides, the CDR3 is TGTGCCATCTCCCCCGGGGGGGCCGGGTCTGGGGCCAACGTCCTGACTTTC.

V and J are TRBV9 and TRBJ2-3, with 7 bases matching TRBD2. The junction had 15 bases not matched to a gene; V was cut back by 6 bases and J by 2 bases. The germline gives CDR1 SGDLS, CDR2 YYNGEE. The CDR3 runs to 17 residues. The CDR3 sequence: CASTPGRAWGSTDTQYF. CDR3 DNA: TGTGCCAGCACCCCTGGGAGGGCATGGGGGTCCACAGATACGCAGTATTTT.

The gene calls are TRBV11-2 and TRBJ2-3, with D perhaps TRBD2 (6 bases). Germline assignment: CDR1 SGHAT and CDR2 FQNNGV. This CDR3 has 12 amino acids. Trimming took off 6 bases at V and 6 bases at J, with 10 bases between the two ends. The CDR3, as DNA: TGTGCCAGCAGTTCTCTAGCGGATACGCAGTATTTT. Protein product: CASSSLADTQYF.

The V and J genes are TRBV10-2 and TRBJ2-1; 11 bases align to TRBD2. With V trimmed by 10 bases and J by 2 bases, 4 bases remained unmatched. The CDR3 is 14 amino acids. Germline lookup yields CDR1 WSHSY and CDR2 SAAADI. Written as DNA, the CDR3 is TGCGCCATTTCGGGACTAGCGGCCTACAATGAGCAGTTCTTC. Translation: CAISGLAAYNEQFF.

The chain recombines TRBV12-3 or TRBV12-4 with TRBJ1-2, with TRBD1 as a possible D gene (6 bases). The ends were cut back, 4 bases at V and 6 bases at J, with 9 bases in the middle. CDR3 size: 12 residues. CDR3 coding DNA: TGTGCCAGCAGTTGGCAGGGGAATGGCTACACCTTC. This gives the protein CASSWQGNGYTF.

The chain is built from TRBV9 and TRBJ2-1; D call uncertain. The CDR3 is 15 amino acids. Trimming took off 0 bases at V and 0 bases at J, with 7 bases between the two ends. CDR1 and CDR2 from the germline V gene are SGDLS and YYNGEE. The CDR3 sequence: CASSVEPSSYNEQFF. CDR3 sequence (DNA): TGTGCCAGCAGCGTAGAGCCATCCTCCTACAATGAGCAGTTCTTC. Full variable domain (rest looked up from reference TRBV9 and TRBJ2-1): DSGVTQTPKHLITATGQRVTLRCSPRSGDLSVYWYQQSLDQGLQFLIQYYNGEERAKGNILERFSAQQFPDLHSELNLSSLELGDSALYFCASSVEPSSYNEQFFGPGTRLTVL.

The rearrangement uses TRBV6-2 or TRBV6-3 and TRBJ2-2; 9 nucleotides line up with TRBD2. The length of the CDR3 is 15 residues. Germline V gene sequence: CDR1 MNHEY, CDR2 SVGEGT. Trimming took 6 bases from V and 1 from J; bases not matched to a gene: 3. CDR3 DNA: TGTGCCAGCAGCCTGACTAGCGGGAACACCGGGGAGCTGTTTTTT. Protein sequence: CASSLTSGNTGELFF.

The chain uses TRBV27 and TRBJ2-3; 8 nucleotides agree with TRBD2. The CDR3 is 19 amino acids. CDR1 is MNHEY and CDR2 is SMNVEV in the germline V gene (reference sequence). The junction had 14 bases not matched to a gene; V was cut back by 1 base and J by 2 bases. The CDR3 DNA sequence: TGTGCCAGCAGTTTATGGTCGGCTAGCGGGCGAGGGGACACAGATACGCAGTATTTT. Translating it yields CASSLWSASGRGDTDTQYF.

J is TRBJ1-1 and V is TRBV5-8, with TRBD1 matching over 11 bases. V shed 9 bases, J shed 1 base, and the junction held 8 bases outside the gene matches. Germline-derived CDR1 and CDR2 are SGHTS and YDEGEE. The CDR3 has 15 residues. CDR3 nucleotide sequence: TGTGCCATCAAGGACAGGGGGCAGGGGAACACTGAAGCTTTCTTT. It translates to CAIKDRGQGNTEAFF. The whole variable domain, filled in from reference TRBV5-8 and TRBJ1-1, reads EAGVTQSPTHLIKTRGQQATLRCSPISGHTSVYWYQQALGLGLQFLLWYDEGEERNRGNFPPRFSGRQFPNYSSELNVNALELEDSALYLCAIKDRGQGNTEAFFGQGTRLTVV.

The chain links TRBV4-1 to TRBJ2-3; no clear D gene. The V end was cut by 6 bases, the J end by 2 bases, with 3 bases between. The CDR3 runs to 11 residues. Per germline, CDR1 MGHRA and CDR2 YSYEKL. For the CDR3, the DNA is TGCGCCAGCAGTCTCACAGATACGCAGTATTTT. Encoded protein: CASSLTDTQYF.

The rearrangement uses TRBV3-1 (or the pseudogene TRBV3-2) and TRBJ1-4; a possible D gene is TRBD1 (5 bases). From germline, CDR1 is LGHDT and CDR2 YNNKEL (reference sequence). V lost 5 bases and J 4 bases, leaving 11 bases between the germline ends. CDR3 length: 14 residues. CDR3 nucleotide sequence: TGTGCCAGCAGCTTCAGGGTCGATAATGAAAAACTGTTTTTT. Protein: CASSFRVDNEKLFF.